One TCR beta chain is described in this entry. CDR3 length equals 13 residues. V gave up 5 bases and J gave up 6 bases, with 15 bases separating them. CDR1 SGHNT and CDR2 YYREEE come from the germline V gene (reference sequence). Here immunoSEQ multiplex PCR was the method, and the copy in TCRdb shows in-frame clones only, minus some. The table lists around 60,000 clones, approximately 88% of them singletons, with 15% to 20% in the top ten. These data belong to a study of blood T cell repertoires in COVID-19. For the study at large: COVID-19 samples, acute and convalescent, were from the United States, Italy and Spain.

The material sequenced was peripheral blood. The clonotype was recovered from a man aged 55 to 70 with COVID-19, enrolled during active disease. This chain joins TRBV5-4 and TRBJ2-7; a possible D gene is TRBD1 (5 bases). CDR3 bases: TGTGCCAGCAGTGGGGCCTTAGCAGGCGAGCAGTACTTC. Translation: CASSGALAGEQYF.